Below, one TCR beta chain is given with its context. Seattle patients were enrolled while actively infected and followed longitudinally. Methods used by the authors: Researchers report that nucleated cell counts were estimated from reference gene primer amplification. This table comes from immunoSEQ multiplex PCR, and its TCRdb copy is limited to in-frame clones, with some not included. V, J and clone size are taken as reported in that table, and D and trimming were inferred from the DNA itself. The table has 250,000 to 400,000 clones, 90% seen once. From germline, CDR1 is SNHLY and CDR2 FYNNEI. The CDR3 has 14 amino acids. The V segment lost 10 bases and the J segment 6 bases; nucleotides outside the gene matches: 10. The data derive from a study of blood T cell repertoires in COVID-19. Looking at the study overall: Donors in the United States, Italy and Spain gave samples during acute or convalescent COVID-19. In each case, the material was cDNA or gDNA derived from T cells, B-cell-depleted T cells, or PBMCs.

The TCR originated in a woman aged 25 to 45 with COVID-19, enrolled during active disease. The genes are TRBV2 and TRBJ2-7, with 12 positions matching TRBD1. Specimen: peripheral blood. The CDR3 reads CATRLRDRGPEQYF. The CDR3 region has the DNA TGTGCCACCCGGCTGCGGGACAGGGGGCCCGAGCAGTACTTC.